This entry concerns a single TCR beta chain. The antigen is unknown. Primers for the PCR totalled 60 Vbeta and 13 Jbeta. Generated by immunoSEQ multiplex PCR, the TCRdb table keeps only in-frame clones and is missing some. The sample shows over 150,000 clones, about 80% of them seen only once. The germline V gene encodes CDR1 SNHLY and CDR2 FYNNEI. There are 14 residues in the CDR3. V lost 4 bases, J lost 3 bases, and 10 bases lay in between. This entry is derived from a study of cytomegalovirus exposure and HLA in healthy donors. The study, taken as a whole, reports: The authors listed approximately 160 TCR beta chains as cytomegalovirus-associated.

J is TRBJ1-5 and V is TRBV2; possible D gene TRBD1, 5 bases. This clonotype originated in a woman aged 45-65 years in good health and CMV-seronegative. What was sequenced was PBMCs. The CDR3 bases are TGTGCCAGCAGTGGCCCGGGACTCAATCAGCCCCAGCATTTT. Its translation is CASSGPGLNQPQHF.